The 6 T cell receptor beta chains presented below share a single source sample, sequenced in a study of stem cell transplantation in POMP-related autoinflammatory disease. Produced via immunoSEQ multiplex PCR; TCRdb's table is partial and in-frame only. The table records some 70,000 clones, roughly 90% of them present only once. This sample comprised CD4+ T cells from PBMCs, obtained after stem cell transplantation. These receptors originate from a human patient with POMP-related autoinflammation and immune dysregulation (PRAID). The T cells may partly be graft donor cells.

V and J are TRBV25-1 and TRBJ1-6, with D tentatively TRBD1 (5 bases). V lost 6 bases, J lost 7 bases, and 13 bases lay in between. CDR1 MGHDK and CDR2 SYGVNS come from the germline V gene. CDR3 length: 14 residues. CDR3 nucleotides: TGTGCCAGCAGACCCCAGGGTCAGAATTCACCCCTCCACTTT. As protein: CASRPQGQNSPLHF.

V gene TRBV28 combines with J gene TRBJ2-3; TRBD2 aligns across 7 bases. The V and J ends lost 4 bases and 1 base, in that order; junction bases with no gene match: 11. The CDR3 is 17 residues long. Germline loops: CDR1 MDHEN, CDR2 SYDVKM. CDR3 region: CASSWREGRSGTDTQYF. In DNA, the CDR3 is TGTGCCAGCAGTTGGAGGGAGGGCCGAAGCGGCACAGATACGCAGTATTTT.

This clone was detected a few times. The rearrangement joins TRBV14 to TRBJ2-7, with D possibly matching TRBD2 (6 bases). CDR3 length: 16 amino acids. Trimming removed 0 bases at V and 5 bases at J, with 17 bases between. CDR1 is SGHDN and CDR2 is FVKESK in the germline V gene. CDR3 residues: CASSQEYMGLLNEQYF. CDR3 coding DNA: TGTGCCAGCAGCCAAGAATATATGGGACTTCTCAACGAGCAGTACTTC. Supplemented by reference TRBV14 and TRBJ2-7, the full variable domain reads EAGVTQFPSHSVIEKGQTVTLRCDPISGHDNLYWYRRVMGKEIKFLLHFVKESKQDESGMPNNRFLAERTGGTYSTLKVQPAELEDSGVYFCASSQEYMGLLNEQYFGPGTRLTVT.

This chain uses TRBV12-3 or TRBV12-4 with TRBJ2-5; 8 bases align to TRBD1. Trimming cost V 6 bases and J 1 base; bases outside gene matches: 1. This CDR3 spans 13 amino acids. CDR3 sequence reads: CASSDRGQETQYF. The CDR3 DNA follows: TGTGCCAGCAGCGACAGGGGCCAAGAGACCCAGTACTTC.

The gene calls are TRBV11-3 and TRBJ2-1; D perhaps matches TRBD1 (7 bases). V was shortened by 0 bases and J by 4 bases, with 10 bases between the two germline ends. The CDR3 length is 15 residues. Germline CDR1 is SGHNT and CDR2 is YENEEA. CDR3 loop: CASSLEAGGYNEQFF. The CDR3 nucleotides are TGTGCCAGCAGCTTAGAGGCAGGGGGGTACAATGAGCAGTTCTTC.

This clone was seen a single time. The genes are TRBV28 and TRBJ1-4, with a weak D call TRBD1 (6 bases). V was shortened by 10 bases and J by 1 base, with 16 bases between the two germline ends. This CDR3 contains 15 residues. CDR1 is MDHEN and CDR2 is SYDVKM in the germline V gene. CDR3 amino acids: CATFQEGGTNEKLFF. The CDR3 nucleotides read TGTGCCACCTTTCAGGAAGGGGGAACTAATGAAAAACTGTTTTTT.